This paragraph reports one T cell receptor beta chain. There are 11 residues in the CDR3. V was pared by 5 bases and J by 8 bases, with 9 bases between. These data originate in a study of T cell responses to AZD1222 COVID-19 vaccine. Clones were sequenced by immunoSEQ multiplex PCR, and TCRdb holds only the in-frame ones, with some missing. The top ten clones hold under 11% of a sample with 100,000 to 150,000 clones, more than 75% of them seen once. The sample in question was peripheral blood, obtained on day 0 of AZD1222 vaccination. This TCR was sampled from an adult in good health. The chain joins TRBV12-3 or TRBV12-4 to TRBJ1-2; no clear D gene. In DNA form, the CDR3 reads TGTGCCAGCAGTAGGGAAATGGGCTACACCTTC. Protein product: CASSREMGYTF.